This is a list of T cell receptor beta chains from one sample in a study of a mutant IDH1 vaccine in newly diagnosed glioma. No antigens are known for them. Some clones are missing from TCRdb's copy, which holds only in-frame ones; the method was immunoSEQ multiplex PCR. Of tens of thousands of clones in the sample, around 80% are singletons; the top ten hold about 3%. Source: PBMCs, taken from a glioma patient whose treatment included an IDH1 peptide vaccine. The receptors were sampled from a man aged 35-49 years with glioma. Some clones in this sample may be carry-over from other donors' samples. Each CDR3 is given with its conserved first and last residue. D genes are given only for firm matches. A row's size may be missing; if present it is once, few, many or a size class.

clone_size,j_call,v_call,d_call,cdr3_nt,cdr3_aa
few,TRBJ2-7,TRBV7-2,TRBD2,TGTGCCAGCAGGCAACCGGGACTAGTTAGTGGCGAGCAGTACTTC,CASRQPGLVSGEQYF
once,TRBJ2-5,TRBV12-5,TRBD1,TGTGCTAGTGCTCCGGACAGGGGGCAAGAGACCCAGTACTTC,CASAPDRGQETQYF
NA,TRBJ2-6,TRBV4-2,NA,TGTGCCAGCAGCCTCGAAGCCGTCTCTGGGGCCAACGTCCTGACTTTC,CASSLEAVSGANVLTF
NA,TRBJ1-1,TRBV7-3,NA,TGTGCCAGCAGCTTATCCGCCGGGAGGTTCACTGAAGCTTTCTTT,CASSLSAGRFTEAFF
NA,TRBJ2-2,TRBV10-1,NA,TGCGCCAGCAGTGATAATCCTGAACGGACCGGGGAGCTGTTTTTT,CASSDNPERTGELFF
NA,TRBJ2-4,TRBV6-5,NA,TGTGCCAGCAGTCCCGGGGGATCCCACAAAAACATTCAGTACTTC,CASSPGGSHKNIQYF
NA,TRBJ1-2,TRBV5-1,TRBD1,TGCGCCAGCAGCTCGAGGACAGGGACGGTAGCTAACTATGGCTACACCTTC,CASSSRTGTVANYGYTF
NA,TRBJ2-7,TRBV28,NA,TGTGCCAGCAGTCCGAGACTGAGCTCCTACGAGCAGTACTTC,CASSPRLSSYEQYF
few,TRBJ1-1,TRBV7-9,NA,TGTGCCAGCAGCCCCGAGGTAGGGCACGATGCTGAAGCTTTCTTT,CASSPEVGHDAEAFF
NA,TRBJ2-2,TRBV4-1,TRBD2,TGCGCCAGCAGCCAAGAGAGAGCTAGCGGGGGGGTAAGCACCGGGGAGCTGTTTTTT,CASSQERASGGVSTGELFF
NA,TRBJ2-7,TRBV28,NA,TGTGCCAGCAGTTTAATAAGGCAGGCCTACGAGCAGTACTTC,CASSLIRQAYEQYF
once,TRBJ2-3,TRBV6-4,TRBD2,TGTGCCAGCAGCCCAACTAGCGGGGGGGGCACAGATACGCAGTATTTT,CASSPTSGGGTDTQYF
NA,TRBJ2-3,TRBV4-2,TRBD1,TGTGCCAGCAGCCCGGGACAGGGCCTTGTTACAGATACGCAGTATTTT,CASSPGQGLVTDTQYF
few,TRBJ1-1,TRBV5-1,NA,TGCGCCAGCAGCTTGGAGGCGGGTCGAGACACTGAAGCTTTCTTT,CASSLEAGRDTEAFF
NA,TRBJ1-5,TRBV30,NA,TGTGCCTGGAGTGGGGGTCCGTATCAGCCCCAGCATTTT,CAWSGGPYQPQHF